The 6 T cell receptor beta chains listed next were all sequenced from one sample in a study of blood T cell repertoires in COVID-19. Sequenced by immunoSEQ multiplex PCR; TCRdb stores in-frame clones only, minus some. The sample lists about 170,000 clones; under 90% were seen once. The source material was PBMCs or T cells enriched from blood (not recorded which). These receptors all stem from a man in his forties or fifties who had recovered from COVID-19.

This clone was seen a handful of times. The V call is TRBV5-6, the J call TRBJ1-2; TRBD1 is a possible D gene (5 bases). Germline V CDR1 and CDR2: SGHDT, YYEEEE. Between the trimmed V and J ends, which lost 3 bases and 4 bases, there was a span of 13 bases. The CDR3 length is 14 residues. The DNA for the CDR3 is TGTGCCAGCAGCTCCGACCAGGGTCTCTATGGCTACACCTTC. This gives the protein CASSSDQGLYGYTF.

This clone was recorded once. The chain carries TRBV7-9 and TRBJ2-2, with 10 bases matching TRBD1. From germline, CDR1 is SEHNR and CDR2 FQNEAQ (reference sequence). CDR3 length: 15 amino acids. Trimming removed 5 bases from V and 6 bases from J; junction bases left unmatched: 6. In DNA form, the CDR3 reads TGTGCCAGCAGCCCAATGGACAGGGGGGCCGGGGAGCTGTTTTTT. Its protein is CASSPMDRGAGELFF.

V and J are TRBV2 and TRBJ1-5, with D unclear. The CDR3 consists of 17 residues. Germline CDR1 and CDR2: SNHLY and FYNNEI. Trimming removed 2 bases from V and 0 bases from J, with 14 bases in between. CDR3 in DNA: TGTGCCAGCAGTGAACTATTGGCGGGGAATAGCAATCAGCCCCAGCATTTT. This gives the protein CASSELLAGNSNQPQHF. The whole variable domain, filled in from reference TRBV2 and TRBJ1-5, reads EPEVTQTPSHQVTQMGQEVILRCVPISNHLYFYWYRQILGQKVEFLVSFYNNEISEKSEIFDDQFSVERPDGSNFTLKIRSTKLEDSAMYFCASSELLAGNSNQPQHFGDGTRLSIL.

The chain links TRBV18 to TRBJ1-5; D uncertain. CDR1 and CDR2 from the germline V gene are KGHSH and LQKENI. The ends were cut back, 1 base at V and 4 bases at J, with 11 bases in the middle. The CDR3 covers 15 residues. The CDR3 is CASSPLAGGNQPQHF. The CDR3 nucleotides are TGTGCCAGCTCACCACTTGCGGGCGGTAATCAGCCCCAGCATTTT. Complete variable domain (other parts from reference TRBV18 and TRBJ1-5): NAGVMQNPRHLVRRRGQEARLRCSPMKGHSHVYWYRQLPEEGLKFMVYLQKENIIDESGMPKERFSAEFPKEGPSILRIQQVVRGDSAAYFCASSPLAGGNQPQHFGDGTRLSIL.

V usage is TRBV2 and J usage is TRBJ1-5; 8 bases agree with TRBD1. Germline assignment: CDR1 SNHLY and CDR2 FYNNEI. The CDR3 covers 19 residues. The J segment lost 2 bases and the V segment lost 2 bases, leaving 14 bases of the junction unmatched. The CDR3 region has the DNA TGTGCCAGCAGTGAAAGGGGAAGGCAGGGGGCAGGTGGCAATCAGCCCCAGCATTTT. It yields the protein CASSERGRQGAGGNQPQHF. The full variable domain, in which reference TRBV2 and TRBJ1-5 provide the parts outside the CDR3, is EPEVTQTPSHQVTQMGQEVILRCVPISNHLYFYWYRQILGQKVEFLVSFYNNEISEKSEIFDDQFSVERPDGSNFTLKIRSTKLEDSAMYFCASSERGRQGAGGNQPQHFGDGTRLSIL.

J is TRBJ2-2 and V is TRBV7-9; D may be TRBD1 (5 bases). The CDR3 runs to 16 residues. The V end lost 3 bases, the J end lost 8 bases, and 19 bases lay between the germline ends. Germline CDR1 reads SEHNR; CDR2 reads FQNEAQ (reference sequence). The CDR3 reads CASSFLEQDDKGELFF. CDR3 bases: TGTGCCAGCAGCTTCCTAGAACAGGATGACAAGGGGGAGCTGTTTTTT.